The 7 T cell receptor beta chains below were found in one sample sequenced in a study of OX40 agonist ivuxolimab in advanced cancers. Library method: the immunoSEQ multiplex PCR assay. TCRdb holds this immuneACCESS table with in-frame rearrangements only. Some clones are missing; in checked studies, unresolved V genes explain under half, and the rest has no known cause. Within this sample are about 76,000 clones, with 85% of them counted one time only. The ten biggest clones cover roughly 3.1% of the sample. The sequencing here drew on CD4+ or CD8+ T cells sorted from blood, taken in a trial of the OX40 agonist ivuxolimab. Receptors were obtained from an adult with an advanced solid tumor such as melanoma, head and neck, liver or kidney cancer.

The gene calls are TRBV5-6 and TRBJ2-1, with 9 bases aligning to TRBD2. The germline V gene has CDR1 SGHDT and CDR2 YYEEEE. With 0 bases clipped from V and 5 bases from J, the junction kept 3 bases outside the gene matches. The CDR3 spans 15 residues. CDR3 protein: CASSLVAGDDNEQFF. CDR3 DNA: TGTGCCAGCAGCTTGGTAGCGGGAGATGACAATGAGCAGTTCTTC.

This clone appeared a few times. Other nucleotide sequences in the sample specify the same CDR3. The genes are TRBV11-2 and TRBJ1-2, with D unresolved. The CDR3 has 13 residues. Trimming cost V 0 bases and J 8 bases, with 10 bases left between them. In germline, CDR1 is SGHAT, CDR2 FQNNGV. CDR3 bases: TGTGCCAGCAGCTTAGAGCCCGGTGGGGGCTACACCTTC. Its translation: CASSLEPGGGYTF.

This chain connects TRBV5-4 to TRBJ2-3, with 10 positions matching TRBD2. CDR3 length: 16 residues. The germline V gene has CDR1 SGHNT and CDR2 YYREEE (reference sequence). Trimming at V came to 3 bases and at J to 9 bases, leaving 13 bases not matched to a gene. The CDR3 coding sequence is TGTGCCAGCAGCTCTGGAGCGGGGGGGCCTTTGCCCACGCAGTATTTT. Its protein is CASSSGAGGPLPTQYF.

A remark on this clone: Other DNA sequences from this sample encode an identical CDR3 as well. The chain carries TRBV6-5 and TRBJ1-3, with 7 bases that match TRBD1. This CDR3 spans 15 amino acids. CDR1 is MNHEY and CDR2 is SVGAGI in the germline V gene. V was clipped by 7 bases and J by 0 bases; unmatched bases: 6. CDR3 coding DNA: TGTGCCAGCAAACAACAGGGGCTCTCTGGAAACACCATATATTTT. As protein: CASKQQGLSGNTIYF.

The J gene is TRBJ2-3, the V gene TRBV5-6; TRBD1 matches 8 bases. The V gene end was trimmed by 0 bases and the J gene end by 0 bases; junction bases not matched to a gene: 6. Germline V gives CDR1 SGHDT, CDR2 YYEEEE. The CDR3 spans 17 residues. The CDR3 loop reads CASSLVSGGGSTDTQYF. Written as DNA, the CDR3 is TGTGCCAGCAGCTTGGTCTCAGGGGGCGGTAGCACAGATACGCAGTATTTT.

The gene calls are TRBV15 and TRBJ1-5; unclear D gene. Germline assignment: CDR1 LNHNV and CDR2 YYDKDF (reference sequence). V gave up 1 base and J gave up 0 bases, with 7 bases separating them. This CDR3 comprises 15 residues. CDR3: CATSRAYNSNQPQHF. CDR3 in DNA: TGTGCCACCAGCAGAGCCTATAATAGCAATCAGCCCCAGCATTTT.

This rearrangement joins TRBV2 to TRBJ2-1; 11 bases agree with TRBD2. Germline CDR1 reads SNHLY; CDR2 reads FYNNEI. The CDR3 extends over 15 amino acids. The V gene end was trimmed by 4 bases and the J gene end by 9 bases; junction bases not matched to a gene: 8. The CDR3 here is CASSGTSGSGLEQFF. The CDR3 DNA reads TGTGCCAGCAGTGGAACTAGCGGGAGTGGCCTTGAGCAGTTCTTC.